This TCR beta chain is drawn from a study of blood T cell repertoires in COVID-19 (dated by TCRdb to between 2020 and 2021). About the investigation overall: Samples from collaborators originated in the United States, Italy and Spain and spanned both the acute and convalescent phases of COVID-19. The material from the prospective study consisted of cDNA or gDNA derived from T cells, B-cell-depleted T cells, or PBMCs. Subjects who had been exposed to COVID-19, were actively infected with it, or had recovered from it provided the deeply sampled blood TCRbeta repertoires that made up the dataset. The repertoires were made available in a free public database intended to serve as a resource for research on the immune response to SARS-CoV-2. The samples were drawn from the first 160 participants of the ongoing ImmuneRACE study and from under 1,500 subjects provided by 6 global collaborators. Nearly every sample came with metadata listing a de-identified subject ID, COVID-19 status, age in years and sex. Where HLA class I and class II types were available, the types were taken from metadata supplied by the sample provider, not from assay-based typing. General conclusions and limits of the study: Clinical and demographic metadata were provided uncurated, with the amount varying by source and participant.

On this clone itself: Its antigen remains unidentified. Within one base of it there is no much larger clone, and no base qualities were kept.

A distance of 14 bases separates the germline ends of V and J, which lose 2 bases and 0 bases respectively. The CDR3 runs 17 amino acids, cysteine and phenylalanine included. The only DNA kept is the CDR3, 51 bases in frame from the first base. The germline V gene gives CDR1 as SGHAT and CDR2 as FQNNGV. The collaborating institutions used their own protocols to collect whole blood in K2EDTA tubes. For TCRbeta analysis, collaborators shipped samples in one of three forms: frozen whole blood, isolated PBMCs, or DNA extracted from either of those sample types. TCRbeta CDR3 regions were amplified from genomic DNA using the immunoSEQ Assay, a bias-controlled multiplex PCR. The source study handled its data this way. Nucleated cell counts per sample were estimated from amplification of reference gene primers within the assay. To quantify the absolute abundance of each unique TCRbeta CDR3 rearrangement, sequence reads were collapsed and filtered. Productive Simpson clonality was computed per sample as the square root of Simpson's diversity index over productive rearrangements. TCRdb retrieved this table from immuneACCESS and kept in-frame rearrangements only. Not all clones are present; in checked studies, unresolved V genes account for under half, and no reason is known for the remainder. The V and J calls and the clone size are those of that table, but D and trimming were determined from the DNA. A total of over 200,000 clones appear in this sample, about 90% of them only once. The ten largest clonotypes hold about 2.1% of the sample.

Input material: peripheral blood. The sequence came from a woman in her fifties or sixties with acute or convalescent COVID-19. The sequence is built from TRBV11-2 and TRBJ1-3; a weak D assignment points to TRBD1 (5 bases agree). The DNA sequence reads TGTGCCAGCAGCTTAATGGGGACTGGAACCTCTGGAAACACCATATATTTT. Its protein reads: CASSLMGTGTSGNTIYF.